This T cell receptor (beta chain) was recorded in a study of T cell responses to AZD1222 COVID-19 vaccine. Repertoires were generated with immunoSEQ multiplex PCR, while TCRdb's copy carries only in-frame clones and drops some. The sample includes about 140,000 clones. V lost 2 bases, J lost 2 bases, and 4 bases stayed unmatched. The germline CDR1 and CDR2 sequences are MDHEN and SYDVKM. The CDR3 has 17 residues. Sequencing used peripheral blood. The V call is TRBV28, the J call TRBJ2-1, with 12 bases identical to TRBD2. The TCR sequence derives from an adult in good health. CDR3 sequence reads: CASSLPGTSGPYNEQFF. DNA for the CDR3: TGTGCCAGCAGTTTACCCGGGACTAGCGGGCCCTACAATGAGCAGTTCTTC.